The subject of this entry is one T cell receptor (beta chain). The data are from a study of cytomegalovirus exposure and HLA in healthy donors. Libraries were prepared by immunoSEQ multiplex PCR; TCRdb keeps only in-frame clonotypes and omits some of them. The sample lists more than 150,000 clones, about four fifths seen once, with 2.5% to 3.5% in the top ten. Sequencing was done on a sample of PBMCs. The TCR sequence derives from a woman aged 18 to 35 in good health and CMV-seropositive.

In DNA, the CDR3 is TGTGCCAGTAGTATAGGGTCCGGGAGCTCCTACGAGCAGTACTTC. The encoded protein is CASSIGSGSSYEQYF. The V and J genes are TRBV19 and TRBJ2-7, with D perhaps matching TRBD2 (6 bases). CDR1 and CDR2 from the germline V gene are LNHDA and SQIVND (reference sequence). The CDR3 loop spans 15 amino acids. Trimming left V 1 base short and J 0 bases short, with 10 bases between.